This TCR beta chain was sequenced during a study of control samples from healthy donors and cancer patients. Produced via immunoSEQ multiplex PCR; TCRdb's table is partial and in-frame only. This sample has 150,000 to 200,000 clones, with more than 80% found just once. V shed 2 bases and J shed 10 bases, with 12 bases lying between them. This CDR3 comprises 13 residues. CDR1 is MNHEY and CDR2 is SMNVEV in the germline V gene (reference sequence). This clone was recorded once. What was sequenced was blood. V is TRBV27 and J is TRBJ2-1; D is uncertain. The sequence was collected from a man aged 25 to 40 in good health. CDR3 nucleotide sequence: TGTGCCAGCAGTTTACTTTTCACCGGAGAGCAGTTCTTC. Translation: CASSLLFTGEQFF.